Listed here are 5 T cell receptor beta chains from one sample, sequenced in a study of cytomegalovirus exposure and HLA in healthy donors. In the PCR, 60 Vbeta and 13 Jbeta primers were used. TCRdb's table, derived via immunoSEQ multiplex PCR, lists solely in-frame clones and lacks some. The sample holds about 210,000 clones, around 84% seen once. The sequencing input was PBMCs. The receptor set was obtained from a man aged 35 to 55 in good health and CMV-seropositive.

The chain recombines TRBV5-1 with TRBJ2-5; the match to TRBD2 covers 14 bases. The last part of the DNA fits TRBJ2-7 better; the J call may be wrong. The CDR3 covers 15 residues. From germline, CDR1 is SGHRS and CDR2 YFSETQ. The chain's CDR3 is CASSLGLAGGYEQYF. In DNA, the CDR3 is TGCGCCAGCAGCTTGGGACTAGCGGGAGGGTACGAGCAGTACTTC.

The V gene is TRBV19, the J gene TRBJ1-5; TRBD1 is a possible D gene (6 bases). The germline V gene has CDR1 LNHDA and CDR2 SQIVND (reference sequence). Between the trimmed V and J ends, which lost 4 bases and 1 base, there was a span of 11 bases. CDR3 length: 15 amino acids. The CDR3 loop reads CASSSIGQSNQPQHF. The CDR3 DNA reads TGTGCCAGTAGTAGTATTGGACAGAGCAATCAGCCCCAGCATTTT.

The chain combines TRBV6-5 with TRBJ2-7; maybe TRBD1 (6 bases). The ends were cut back, 2 bases at V and 3 bases at J, with 14 bases in the middle. CDR1 and CDR2 from the germline V gene are MNHEY and SVGAGI. This CDR3 is 15 amino acids long. The CDR3 DNA sequence: TGTGCCAGCAGTTACGGCGGGCAGGGGCTCTACGAGCAGTACTTC. This translates into CASSYGGQGLYEQYF.

The chain links TRBV11-1 to TRBJ1-2; a weak D match, TRBD1 (5 bases). The CDR3 length is 13 residues. V was shortened by 3 bases and J by 7 bases, with 12 bases between the two germline ends. CDR1 and CDR2 from the germline V gene are SGHAT and FQDESV (reference sequence). The CDR3 DNA reads TGTGCCAGCAGCTTGGGGCCGACGGGTGGCTACACCTTC. Amino acids: CASSLGPTGGYTF.

V is TRBV25-1 and J is TRBJ2-1, with a weak D call TRBD1 (6 bases). Germline CDR1 and CDR2: MGHDK and SYGVNS. This CDR3 is 15 amino acids long. Trimming shortened V by 1 base and J by 4 bases, and 11 bases separated the two germline ends. The CDR3 DNA follows: TGTGCCAGCAGTGAATCCCAGGGACATTACAATGAGCAGTTCTTC. It yields the protein CASSESQGHYNEQFF. Drawing the rest from reference TRBV25-1 and TRBJ2-1, the complete variable domain is EADIYQTPRYLVIGTGKKITLECSQTMGHDKMYWYQQDPGMELHLIHYSYGVNSTEKGDLSSESTVSRIRTEHFPLTLESARPSHTSQYLCASSESQGHYNEQFFGPGTRLTVL.